Shown below are 22 T cell receptor beta chains from a single sample sequenced in a study of T cells in Graves' hyperthyroidism and ophthalmopathy. RNA transcripts were the template for amplifying TCR beta CDR3 regions. First-round RT-PCR of the TCR CDR3 relied on the HTBI primer set. MiXCR, run by TCRdb on the multiplex PCR reads, gives a single entry per CDR3 protein. This sample has about half a million distinct CDR3 sequences; under 25% occur once, and the top ten carry about 30%. Material for sequencing was blood. The receptors stem from a man aged 18-30 years with Graves' hyperthyroidism.

This clonotype was recorded at least ten times. The rearrangement uses TRBV29-1 and TRBJ2-7, with D perhaps TRBD2 (5 bases). Germline V lookup: CDR1 SQVTM, CDR2 ANQGSEA. The CDR3 covers 11 residues. V was clipped by 7 bases and J by 3 bases, with 10 bases between them. The CDR3 region has the DNA TGCAGCGGTCTTGACTACTACGAGCAGTACTTC. This translates into CSGLDYYEQYF.

This clonotype was recorded many times. The chain is built from TRBV5-1 and TRBJ2-2, with 10 bases lining up with TRBD1. This CDR3 contains 15 residues. Germline CDR1 SGHRS, CDR2 YFSETQ. V was pared by 4 bases and J by 5 bases, with 5 bases of the junction left unmatched. The CDR3 nucleotides read TGCGCCAGCAGCAGGGGACAGGGGTGGACCGGGGAGCTGTTTTTT. Amino acid sequence: CASSRGQGWTGELFF. The complete variable domain, with remaining parts taken from reference TRBV5-1 and TRBJ2-2, reads KAGVTQTPRYLIKTRGQQVTLSCSPISGHRSVSWYQQTPGQGLQFLFEYFSETQRNKGNFPGRFSGRQFSNSRSEMNVSTLELGDSALYLCASSRGQGWTGELFFGEGSRLTVL.

The rearrangement links TRBV6-2 or TRBV6-3 to TRBJ2-2; D could derive from TRBD1 or TRBD2 (5 bases each). CDR1 MNHEY and CDR2 SVGEGT come from the germline V gene. The CDR3 length is 19 residues. V was pared by 2 bases and J by 4 bases, with 23 bases between. The CDR3 sequence is CASSYPDRLQTVGTGELFF. Written as DNA, the CDR3 is TGTGCCAGCAGTTACCCCGACAGACTACAGACCGTCGGCACCGGGGAGCTGTTTTTT.

This clonotype was seen ten or more times. The J gene is TRBJ2-5, the V gene TRBV12-3 or TRBV12-4, with a tentative D call TRBD2 (5 bases). There are 13 residues in the CDR3. V was pared by 7 bases and J by 2 bases, with 11 bases between. The CDR3 DNA reads as TGTGCCAGCAAGGTCCGGGATCAAGAGACCCAGTACTTC. Protein sequence: CASKVRDQETQYF.

This clonotype was seen ten or more times. V gene TRBV30 combines with J gene TRBJ2-7; 7 bases map to TRBD1. Trimming cost V 6 bases and J 0 bases; bases outside gene matches: 2. From germline, CDR1 is GTSNPN and CDR2 SVGIG (reference sequence). The CDR3 totals 12 residues. This CDR3 reads CACGQDSYEQYF. CDR3 nucleotides: TGTGCCTGTGGACAGGACTCCTACGAGCAGTACTTC.

This clonotype occurred many times. The chain has TRBV10-3 and TRBJ1-1; D is uncertain. The CDR3 spans 13 residues. Germline CDR1 ENHRY, CDR2 SYGVKD. V was shortened by 4 bases and J by 3 bases, with 9 bases between the two germline ends. CDR3 loop: CAISASGDTEAFF. The CDR3 DNA is TGTGCCATCAGTGCAAGTGGAGACACTGAAGCTTTCTTT.

Only a few counts were recorded for this clonotype. The J gene is TRBJ2-3, the V gene TRBV28; a weak D match, TRBD2 (5 bases). Germline V gives CDR1 MDHEN, CDR2 SYDVKM. The V end lost 5 bases, the J end lost 6 bases, and 15 bases lay between the germline ends. The CDR3 extends over 14 amino acids. CDR3 nucleotides: TGTGCCAGCAGTCCTCGGACGGAGGAGGATACGCAGTATTTT. It codes for CASSPRTEEDTQYF.

Many counts were recorded for this clonotype. The gene calls are TRBV7-9 and TRBJ2-5; a weak D match, TRBD2 (6 bases). Trimming cost V 5 bases and J 6 bases, with 7 bases left between them. The CDR3 runs to 11 residues. Germline-derived CDR1 and CDR2 are SEHNR and FQNEAQ (reference sequence). Here the CDR3 DNA reads TGTGCCAGCAGCGCGGGAAAGACCCAGTACTTC. It yields the protein CASSAGKTQYF.

This clonotype was seen at least ten times. This chain connects TRBV19 to TRBJ1-5; no clear D. V lost 5 bases to trimming and J lost 0 bases, with 8 bases between them. There are 14 residues in the CDR3. Germline V gene sequence: CDR1 LNHDA, CDR2 SQIVND (reference sequence). The DNA of the CDR3 is TGTGCCAGTAGTCCGGAGGATAGCAATCAGCCCCAGCATTTT. Encoded protein: CASSPEDSNQPQHF.

This sequence joins TRBV6-1 and TRBJ2-5, with 9 bases that match TRBD1. In germline, CDR1 is MNHNS, CDR2 SASEGT. This CDR3 comprises 14 residues. V lost 9 bases, J lost 2 bases, and 7 bases stayed unmatched. CDR3 nucleotide sequence: TGTGCCAGTGGGACAGGGCGACCACAAGAGACCCAGTACTTC. This codes for CASGTGRPQETQYF.

This clonotype has more than one count but fewer than ten. J is TRBJ2-5 and V is TRBV11-1; possibly TRBD2 for D (6 bases). Germline-derived CDR1 and CDR2 are SGHAT and FQDESV (reference sequence). The CDR3 runs 17 residues. The germline V and J ends were trimmed by 1 base and 1 base, with 16 bases remaining between them. The CDR3 nucleotides read TGTGCCAGCAGCTTAGTGTCGGCGGGGCCCCTCCAAGAGACCCAGTACTTC. Protein sequence: CASSLVSAGPLQETQYF. Variable domain in full (rest from reference TRBV11-1 and TRBJ2-5): EAEVAQSPRYKITEKSQAVAFWCDPISGHATLYWYRQILGQGPELLVQFQDESVVDDSQLPKDRFSAERLKGVDSTLKIQPAELGDSAMYLCASSLVSAGPLQETQYFGPGTRLLVL.

This clonotype was counted ten times or more. This chain uses TRBV11-2 with TRBJ2-7; the D is unclear. This CDR3 has 15 amino acids. CDR1 is SGHAT, CDR2 FQNNGV, per germline. V lost 0 bases and J lost 2, with 11 bases in between. CDR3 DNA: TGTGCCAGCAGCTTAGATCCAGGTCCTACCTACGAGCAGTACTTC. Translated, it gives CASSLDPGPTYEQYF.

There are many counts of this clonotype. This chain connects TRBV2 to TRBJ1-1, with TRBD1 identical over 7 bases. The V gene end was trimmed by 10 bases and the J gene end by 0 bases; junction bases not matched to a gene: 8. The length of the CDR3 is 14 residues. Germline V gene sequence: CDR1 SNHLY, CDR2 FYNNEI. CDR3 loop: CANDRDTVNTEAFF. The CDR3 DNA follows: TGTGCCAACGACAGGGACACCGTGAACACTGAAGCTTTCTTT.

Ten or more counts support this clonotype. The chain joins TRBV20-1 to TRBJ1-5; 8 bases are shared with TRBD1. After removal of 5 bases from V and 4 bases from J, the junction contained 10 bases not matched to a gene. From germline, CDR1 is DFQATT and CDR2 SNEGSKA (reference sequence). The CDR3 covers 15 residues. CDR3 sequence reads: CSAFGQGRGNQPQHF. The CDR3 DNA reads as TGCAGTGCTTTCGGACAGGGCAGGGGAAATCAGCCCCAGCATTTT.

The chain uses TRBV28 and TRBJ2-7; tentative D call: TRBD2 (9 bases). With 10 bases removed from V and 7 bases from J, the gap between germline ends came to 32 bases. From germline, CDR1 is MDHEN and CDR2 SYDVKM. This CDR3 has 17 amino acids. In DNA form, the CDR3 reads TGTGCCACCCAGGGGGCTAGCGGGACCCCATCGGGGTATGAGCAGTACTTC. Translation gives CATQGASGTPSGYEQYF.

J is TRBJ2-7 and V is TRBV6-4, with D maybe TRBD2 (6 bases). CDR1 is MRHNA and CDR2 is SNTAGT in the germline V gene. V shed 3 bases and J shed 7 bases, with 16 bases lying between them. This CDR3 spans 14 amino acids. The CDR3 region has the DNA TGTGCCAGCAGTGAGAGCGGGTCCCGAGGAGAGCAGTACTTC. As protein: CASSESGSRGEQYF.

This clonotype has only a few counts. The chain employs TRBV5-5 and TRBJ2-2; tentatively, D is TRBD1 or TRBD2 (6 bases each). Trimming stripped 7 bases from V and 5 bases from J, with 15 bases between. Germline lookup yields CDR1 SGHKS and CDR2 YYEKEE (reference sequence). The CDR3 loop spans 14 amino acids. CDR3 region: CASSFGGLTGELFF. The CDR3 bases are TGTGCCAGCTCTTTCGGGGGCCTAACCGGGGAGCTGTTTTTT. The entire variable domain, with the rest obtained from reference TRBV5-5 and TRBJ2-2, is as follows: DAGVTQSPTHLIKTRGQQVTLRCSPISGHKSVSWYQQVLGQGPQFIFQYYEKEERGRGNFPDRFSARQFPNYSSELNVNALLLGDSALYLCASSFGGLTGELFFGEGSRLTVL.

At least ten counts were recorded for this clonotype. This chain links TRBV11-2 with TRBJ1-1; 9 bases are shared with TRBD1. Germline loops: CDR1 SGHAT, CDR2 FQNNGV. Trimming at V came to 6 bases and at J to 1 base, leaving 3 bases not matched to a gene. The CDR3 length is 14 residues. The DNA for the CDR3 is TGTGCCAGCAGACAGGGGGCAAGGAACACTGAAGCTTTCTTT. Protein: CASRQGARNTEAFF.

This clonotype was counted ten times or more. The V call is TRBV12-3 or TRBV12-4, the J call TRBJ1-1; D gene ambiguous. The CDR3 runs to 13 residues. V lost 3 bases and J 6 bases, leaving 11 bases between the germline ends. CDR3 bases: TGTGCCAGCAGTTTCGGGGTATCGGCTGAAGCTTTCTTT. Its translation: CASSFGVSAEAFF.

This clonotype was counted between two and nine times. The chain recombines TRBV11-2 with TRBJ1-5, with D maybe TRBD1 (6 bases). V was shortened by 0 bases and J by 6 bases, with 12 bases between the two germline ends. This CDR3 spans 15 amino acids. Germline V gene data show CDR1 as SGHAT and CDR2 as FQNNGV. The CDR3 nucleotides read TGTGCCAGCAGCTTAGAGGGGGGCCATGGTCAGCCCCAGCATTTT. As protein: CASSLEGGHGQPQHF.

At least ten counts were recorded for this clonotype. The chain links TRBV20-1 to TRBJ2-5; 9 nucleotides agree with TRBD2. The trim removed 6 bases at V and 4 bases at J, leaving 12 bases unmatched. The CDR3 loop spans 15 amino acids. Germline CDR1 and CDR2: DFQATT and SNEGSKA (reference sequence). CDR3 coding DNA: TGCAGTGCCACCCTAGGGGCTAGCGGGGTAGAGACCCAGTACTTC. It codes for CSATLGASGVETQYF.

This clonotype occurred many times. The gene calls are TRBV14 and TRBJ1-1; the match to TRBD1 covers 8 bases. The J segment lost 1 base and the V segment lost 6 bases, leaving 13 bases of the junction unmatched. The CDR3 contains 17 residues. The V gene's germline CDR1 is SGHDN and CDR2 FVKESK. The CDR3 loop is CASRAPLADRANTEAFF. The CDR3 bases are TGTGCCAGCAGGGCTCCCCTTGCGGACAGGGCGAACACTGAAGCTTTCTTT.